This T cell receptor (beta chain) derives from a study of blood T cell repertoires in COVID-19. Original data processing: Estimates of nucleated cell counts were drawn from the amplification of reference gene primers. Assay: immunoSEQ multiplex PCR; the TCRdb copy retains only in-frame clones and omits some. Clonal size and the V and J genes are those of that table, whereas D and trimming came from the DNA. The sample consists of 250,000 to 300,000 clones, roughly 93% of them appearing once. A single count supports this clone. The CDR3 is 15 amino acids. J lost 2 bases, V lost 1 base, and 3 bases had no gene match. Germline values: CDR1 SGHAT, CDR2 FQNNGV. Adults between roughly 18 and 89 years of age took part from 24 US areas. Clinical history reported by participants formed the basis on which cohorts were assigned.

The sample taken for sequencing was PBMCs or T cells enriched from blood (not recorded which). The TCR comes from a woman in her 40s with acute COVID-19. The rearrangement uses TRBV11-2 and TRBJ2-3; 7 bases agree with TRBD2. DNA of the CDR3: TGTGCCAGCAGCTTAGTCGGGGGGATCACAGATACGCAGTATTTT. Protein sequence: CASSLVGGITDTQYF.